This T cell receptor (beta chain) was recorded in a study of neoadjuvant nivolumab and ipilimumab in lung cancer. With regard to this clone: Its antigen is not known.

Trimming left V 7 bases short and J 0 bases short, with 19 bases between. Germline CDR1 reads SNHLY; CDR2 reads FYNNEI. The CDR3 length is 17 residues. Study outcomes and limitations: TCR richness and clonality were higher in tumors than adjacent uninvolved lung. Resected-tumor TCR richness correlated positively with pretherapy blood richness. TCR clonality did not significantly correlate with pathologic tumor regression.

Only in-frame clones appear in the TCRdb table, and some are missing; sequencing was by immunoSEQ multiplex PCR. There are approximately 490 clones in the sample; roughly 90% occur only once, and about 13% lies in the top ten. This TCR came from an adult with non-small cell lung cancer. The chain couples TRBV2 to TRBJ1-5; weak D call: TRBD1 (5 bases). Material: tumor tissue, obtained before neoadjuvant nivolumab, alone or with ipilimumab. CDR3 DNA: TGTGCCAGCACCCTCCTTGGGACGGCTTATAGCAATCAGCCCCAGCATTTT. Amino acids: CASTLLGTAYSNQPQHF. Full variable domain (outside the CDR3, taken from reference TRBV2 and TRBJ1-5): EPEVTQTPSHQVTQMGQEVILRCVPISNHLYFYWYRQILGQKVEFLVSFYNNEISEKSEIFDDQFSVERPDGSNFTLKIRSTKLEDSAMYFCASTLLGTAYSNQPQHFGDGTRLSIL.